Sequencing of this TCR beta chain was carried out in a study of tumor and adjacent non-tumor tissue in lung cancer. RNA was extracted from bulk tissue without any cell sorting. The study's findings and limits: Tumor repertoires had a smaller top 100 clone share than normal lung. Tumor TCR diversity, when higher, was linked to shorter survival.

As regards this clonotype: Its antigen remains unknown. With a much larger clone just one base away, this may be a read error.

A modified ARM-PCR protocol with three rounds of nested PCR amplified TCRbeta. Via MiXCR, TCRdb re-called the multiplex PCR reads, giving one row per CDR3 protein. The sample carries approximately 150,000 distinct CDR3 sequences, approximately 64% recorded once. The receptor comes from a man between 60 and 75 years old with small cell lung cancer. The sequenced sample was lung tumor tissue.

The CDR3 reads CSVRTRTSVKLFF. CDR3 DNA: TGCAGCGTGCGCACCAGGACTAGCGTCAAGCTGTTTTTT. The chain links TRBV29-1 to TRBJ2-2; 9 positions match TRBD2. Germline assignment: CDR1 SQVTM and CDR2 ANQGSEA. V lost 6 bases to trimming and J lost 12 bases; unmatched junction nucleotides: 11. CDR3 length: 13 residues.